Included here is one T cell receptor (beta chain) sequence, with context. Its antigen is still unknown. These data originate in a study of regulatory T cells in long-lasting Graves disease. Whole-study findings and limits: Favored gene segments in persistent disease were TRBV28, TRBJ1-2 and TRBJ2-5.

Time point indicated: persistent/refractory GD, antithyroid drugs over 5 years with positive TRAb. Making the TCR library involved RNA that had been extracted from PBMCs. Patients came from an endocrinology department in Xi'an, China. Library construction for TCR beta used iRepertoire HTBI primers and Arm-PCR of CDR3 regions. Each CDR3 protein is one row after TCRdb ran MiXCR on the multiplex PCR reads. The sample has about 470,000 distinct CDR3 sequences, about 20% seen once. V lost 1 base and J lost 2, with 10 bases in between. The CDR3 sequence is 14 residues long. Germline V gives CDR1 SGHTS, CDR2 YDEGEE.

This TCR came from a female donor with Graves disease. V usage is TRBV5-8 and J usage is TRBJ2-7; D perhaps matches TRBD2 (6 bases). Sequencing was performed on peripheral blood mononuclear cells (PBMCs), taken when the disease was refractory, from a patient treated with antithyroid drugs. CDR3 amino acids: CASSLTGVTYEQYF. In nucleotides, the CDR3 is TGTGCCAGCAGCTTGACGGGGGTCACCTACGAGCAGTACTTC.